This TCR beta chain was captured in a study of cytomegalovirus exposure and HLA in healthy donors. A multiplex PCR was run with 60 Vbeta primers and 13 Jbeta primers. The data were produced by immunoSEQ multiplex PCR, yet TCRdb's version contains in-frame clones alone and is incomplete. The repertoire holds approximately 210,000 clones, with approximately 86% as singletons. Germline CDR1 and CDR2: SGHRS and YFSETQ. This CDR3 comprises 17 residues. V lost 0 bases, J lost 6 bases, and 8 bases stayed unmatched. Notes on the study in general: An analysis that came later showed most CMV-associated TCR beta chains appearing HLA-restricted. HLA alleles showed associations with some 17,000 TCR beta sequences in a later analysis, at a 0.05 false discovery rate. Trimming of TCR beta V- and J-genes showed a link, identified in a later analysis, to a missense DCLRE1C variant. It was in a later analysis that TCR association rates were seen to vary by HLA locus, highest for DRB1 and lowest for HLA-C.

A note on this clone: What it binds is not known.

Sequencing used PBMCs. The chain carries TRBV5-1 and TRBJ1-6, with TRBD1 matching over 8 bases. The sequence was obtained from a young woman in good health and CMV-seronegative. The CDR3 region is CASSLAETGDLNSPLHF. CDR3 sequence (DNA): TGCGCCAGCAGCTTGGCCGAGACAGGGGATCTTAATTCACCCCTCCACTTT. The full variable domain, its missing parts supplied by reference TRBV5-1 and TRBJ1-6, is KAGVTQTPRYLIKTRGQQVTLSCSPISGHRSVSWYQQTPGQGLQFLFEYFSETQRNKGNFPGRFSGRQFSNSRSEMNVSTLELGDSALYLCASSLAETGDLNSPLHFGNGTRLTVT.